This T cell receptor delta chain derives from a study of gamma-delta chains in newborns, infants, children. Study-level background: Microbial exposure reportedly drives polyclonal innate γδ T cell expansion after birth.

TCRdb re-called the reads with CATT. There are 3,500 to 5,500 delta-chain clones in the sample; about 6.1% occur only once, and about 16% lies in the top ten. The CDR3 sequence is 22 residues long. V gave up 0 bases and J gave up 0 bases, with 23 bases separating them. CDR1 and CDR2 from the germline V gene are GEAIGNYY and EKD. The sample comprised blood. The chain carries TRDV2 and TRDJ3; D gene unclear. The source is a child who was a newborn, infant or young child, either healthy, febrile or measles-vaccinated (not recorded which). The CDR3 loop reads CACDTGVIGAKPSSWDTRQMFF. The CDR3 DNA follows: TGTGCCTGTGACACCGGAGTTATAGGGGCCAAGCCCTCCTCCTGGGACACCCGACAGATGTTTTTC.